This passage covers 16 T cell receptor beta chains from one sample sequenced in a study of control samples from healthy donors and cancer patients. TCRdb's table, derived via immunoSEQ multiplex PCR, lists solely in-frame clones and lacks some. The table lists 90,000 to 100,000 clones, roughly 83% of them singletons. Input material: blood. These receptors were collected from a woman aged 30 to 39 in good health.

The chain uses TRBV10-3 and TRBJ2-3; D may be TRBD1 (5 bases). The V and J ends lost 0 bases and 6 bases respectively, with 10 bases between them. The germline V gene encodes CDR1 ENHRY and CDR2 SYGVKD. This CDR3 is 14 amino acids long. Written as DNA, the CDR3 is TGTGCCATCAGTGAGTCGAGTAAGGGGGATACGCAGTATTTT. Its protein product is CAISESSKGDTQYF.

J is TRBJ2-5 and V is TRBV2; D possibly corresponds to TRBD2 (5 bases). The CDR3 runs 12 residues. Germline loops: CDR1 SNHLY, CDR2 FYNNEI. Trimming removed 8 bases at V and 2 bases at J, with 9 bases between. This CDR3 reads CASSSWQETQYF. The DNA for the CDR3 is TGTGCCAGCTCTAGCTGGCAAGAGACCCAGTACTTC.

The chain combines TRBV5-6 with TRBJ1-1; D is uncertain. V shed 1 base and J shed 10 bases, with 14 bases lying between them. Germline V gene sequence: CDR1 SGHDT, CDR2 YYEEEE. The CDR3 length is 13 residues. The DNA for the CDR3 is TGTGCCAGCAGCTTGTTTAGGGAATCGGGAGCTTTCTTT. This sequence encodes CASSLFRESGAFF.

V usage is TRBV19 and J usage is TRBJ1-5; 7 positions match TRBD1. There are 15 residues in the CDR3. Germline values: CDR1 LNHDA, CDR2 SQIVND (reference sequence). The V segment lost 7 bases and the J segment 6 bases; nucleotides outside the gene matches: 12. Here the CDR3 DNA reads TGTGCCAGTACGGAAACAAGGGGGCTTGGTCAGCCCCAGCATTTT. This gives the protein CASTETRGLGQPQHF.

The genes are TRBV7-9 and TRBJ2-5; D is unclear. The germline V gene has CDR1 SEHNR and CDR2 FQNEAQ (reference sequence). Trimming cost V 2 bases and J 1 base, with 14 bases left between them. There are 16 residues in the CDR3. In DNA, the CDR3 is TGTGCCAGCAGCTTAAGGCAGCCCAAGGGCCAAGAGACCCAGTACTTC. This codes for CASSLRQPKGQETQYF.

The genes are TRBV9 and TRBJ1-4, with D unclear. Looked up from germline, CDR1 is SGDLS and CDR2 is YYNGEE. Trimming cost V 4 bases and J 0 bases, with 10 bases left between them. The CDR3 covers 15 residues. DNA for the CDR3: TGTGCCAGCAGCCCCGGGAGCGCAACTAATGAAAAACTGTTTTTT. Its translation: CASSPGSATNEKLFF. Using reference TRBV9 and TRBJ1-4 for the parts outside the CDR3, the full variable domain is DSGVTQTPKHLITATGQRVTLRCSPRSGDLSVYWYQQSLDQGLQFLIQYYNGEERAKGNILERFSAQQFPDLHSELNLSSLELGDSALYFCASSPGSATNEKLFFGSGTQLSVL.

The chain links TRBV12-3 or TRBV12-4 to TRBJ1-5; D gene unclear. V was clipped by 10 bases and J by 2 bases, with 12 bases between them. The CDR3 has 13 residues. CDR3 amino acids: CANSGKGNQPQHF. As DNA, the CDR3 is TGTGCCAACTCGGGGAAGGGCAATCAGCCCCAGCATTTT.

The genes are TRBV5-4 and TRBJ2-3, with a tentative D call TRBD1 (5 bases). The CDR3 has 13 residues. V shed 0 bases and J shed 6 bases, with 8 bases lying between them. CDR1 and CDR2 (germline): SGHNT, YYREEE (reference sequence). The CDR3 is CASSLEGADTQYF. Written as DNA, the CDR3 is TGTGCCAGCAGCTTGGAAGGGGCGGATACGCAGTATTTT.

The chain is built from TRBV6-5 and TRBJ1-5, with D maybe TRBD1 (5 bases). The germline V gene encodes CDR1 MNHEY and CDR2 SVGAGI. Trimming cost V 6 bases and J 4 bases, with 10 bases left between them. This CDR3 comprises 13 residues. The CDR3 protein is CASRPGQNQPQHF. Written as DNA, the CDR3 is TGTGCCAGCAGACCGGGGCAAAATCAGCCCCAGCATTTT.

Only one count was recorded for this clone. V is TRBV7-9 and J is TRBJ1-2; maybe TRBD1 (6 bases). The CDR3 consists of 15 residues. Germline values: CDR1 SEHNR, CDR2 FQNEAQ (reference sequence). The germline V and J ends were trimmed by 5 bases and 3 bases, with 16 bases remaining between them. Here the CDR3 DNA reads TGTGCCAGCAGCCATACTACAGGGTACGACTATGGCTACACCTTC. Its translation: CASSHTTGYDYGYTF.

The genes are TRBV7-2 and TRBJ1-3; D is possibly TRBD1 (5 bases). Germline CDR1 and CDR2: SGHTA and FQGNSA. Trimming pared 1 base from V and 0 bases from J, leaving 10 bases between. This CDR3 comprises 16 residues. CDR3 DNA: TGTGCCAGCAGCTTAGGCCCACAGGTCTCTGGAAACACCATATATTTT. Translating gives CASSLGPQVSGNTIYF.

The chain couples TRBV11-2 to TRBJ1-6; D is unclear. Trimming took 2 bases from V and 10 from J, leaving 6 bases between them. The CDR3 consists of 12 residues. Germline-derived CDR1 and CDR2 are SGHAT and FQNNGV. In nucleotides, the CDR3 is TGTGCCAGCAGCTTAAGGACCTCACCCCTCCACTTT. This translates into CASSLRTSPLHF.

V usage is TRBV6-5 and J usage is TRBJ1-5, with a possible D match to TRBD1 (5 bases). This CDR3 comprises 15 residues. The germline gives CDR1 MNHEY, CDR2 SVGAGI. V was cut by 6 bases and J by 4 bases, with 16 bases left in between. The CDR3 nucleotides read TGTGCCAGCAGCCCGGGGGGTCCCGGTAATCAGCCCCAGCATTTT. Encoded protein: CASSPGGPGNQPQHF.

This clone has a handful of counts. This sequence joins TRBV27 and TRBJ2-1; 12 bases are shared with TRBD2. Trimming took 5 bases from V and 10 from J; bases not matched to a gene: 12. Germline CDR1 is MNHEY and CDR2 is SMNVEV (reference sequence). The CDR3 consists of 16 residues. The CDR3 DNA reads TGTGCCAGCAGTGCTACTAGCGGGGGGACCTTTTTGGAGCAGTTCTTC. The encoded protein is CASSATSGGTFLEQFF.

CDR3 loop: CASGPDRLGINYGYTF. The CDR3 DNA reads TGTGCTAGTGGCCCAGACAGGTTGGGAATTAACTATGGCTACACCTTC. This chain uses TRBV12-5 with TRBJ1-2; maybe TRBD1 (6 bases). CDR1 and CDR2 from the germline V gene are LGHNT and FRNRAP. The V end lost 6 bases, the J end lost 1 base, and 18 bases lay between the germline ends. The CDR3 has 16 residues. Based on the CDR3 plus reference TRBV12-5 and TRBJ1-2, the full variable domain is DARVTQTPRHKVTEMGQEVTMRCQPILGHNTVFWYRQTMMQGLELLAYFRNRAPLDDSGMPKDRFSAEMPDATLATLKIQPSEPRDSAVYFCASGPDRLGINYGYTFGSGTRLTVV.

This clone was counted only a few times. The chain links TRBV29-1 to TRBJ1-6, with TRBD1 matching 9 bases. CDR1 SQVTM and CDR2 ANQGSEA come from the germline V gene. The junction had 9 bases not matched to a gene; V was cut back by 5 bases and J by 10 bases. The CDR3 loop spans 14 amino acids. DNA for the CDR3: TGCAGCGTTTCCCTAGGGACAGGGCCATCACCCCTCCACTTT. This translates into CSVSLGTGPSPLHF.